The clone carrying this T cell receptor beta chain was detected a few times. What it binds is unknown. The data derive from a study of beta chain features in type 1 diabetes. Germline V CDR1 and CDR2: SGHTS, YDEGEE. The ends were cut back, 7 bases at V and 7 bases at J, with 15 bases in the middle. The CDR3 spans 13 residues. Study-wide results and caveats: It was not settled here whether HLA type affects TCRB rearrangement. Among all four CD4+ subsets, Type 1 diabetes patients had TCRB CDR3s that were moderately but significantly shorter.

The sequenced template was cDNA made from the entire isolated RNA. Stem cell-like memory T cell samples were sequenced, and they averaged about 940,000 reads. Sequenced by immunoSEQ multiplex PCR; TCRdb stores in-frame clones only, minus some. Seen here are around 50,000 clones, 35% to 55% observed once, and the top ten hold roughly 0.13%. Sequences were obtained from stem cell memory CD4+ T cells from blood. This rearrangement joins TRBV5-8 to TRBJ1-5, with D perhaps TRBD1 (5 bases). The source is a young man with type 1 diabetes. CDR3 in DNA: TGTGCCAGCGGAGGGTCGGGGACCCAGCCCCAGCATTTT. As protein: CASGGSGTQPQHF.